The next 22 T cell receptor beta chains were all read from a single sample in a study of early T cells in non-severe SARS-CoV-2 infection. TCRdb used MiXCR to reprocess the 5' RACE reads, holding one entry per CDR3 protein. This table holds 95,000 to 120,000 distinct CDR3 sequences, about 12% found once. Sequencing used whole blood. The source of these receptors is an adult who was a healthcare worker with PCR-confirmed SARS-CoV-2 infection or an uninfected control (not recorded which).

This clonotype was seen only a few times. The chain employs TRBV5-1 and TRBJ2-7; D tentatively fits TRBD1 or TRBD2 (5 bases each). Trimming took off 4 bases at V and 6 bases at J, with 14 bases between the two ends. Germline loops: CDR1 SGHRS, CDR2 YFSETQ. The CDR3 is 13 residues long. The CDR3 DNA follows: TGCGCCAGCAGCGCATCACAGAGGGGCGAGCAGTACTTC. The encoded protein is CASSASQRGEQYF.

This clonotype was found a few times. The V call is TRBV7-8, the J call TRBJ1-3, with TRBD1 identical over 7 bases. The V gene end was trimmed by 5 bases and the J gene end by 9 bases; junction bases not matched to a gene: 13. The CDR3 spans 15 residues. CDR1 and CDR2 from the germline V gene are SGHVS and FQNEAQ. Here the CDR3 reads CASSAIRQGSSTIYF. The CDR3, as DNA: TGTGCCAGCAGCGCCATAAGACAGGGTTCCAGCACCATATATTTT.

This clonotype was counted only a few times. The chain links TRBV3-1 to TRBJ2-3; the match to TRBD2 covers 7 bases. This CDR3 contains 16 residues. After removal of 1 base from V and 0 bases from J, the junction contained 4 bases not matched to a gene. The germline CDR1 and CDR2 sequences are LGHDT and YNNKEL (reference sequence). This chain's CDR3 is CASSQGTSASTDTQYF. The DNA of the CDR3 is TGTGCCAGCAGCCAAGGAACTAGCGCAAGCACAGATACGCAGTATTTT.

This clonotype was recorded at least ten times. The V gene is TRBV3-1, the J gene TRBJ2-7; 7 bases fit TRBD1. V gave up 6 bases and J gave up 1 base; unmatched junction bases: 6. The CDR3 spans 14 residues. CDR1 is LGHDT, CDR2 YNNKEL, per germline (reference sequence). The CDR3 reads CASSDRGPSYEQYF. In DNA form, the CDR3 reads TGTGCCAGCAGTGATAGGGGGCCATCCTACGAGCAGTACTTC.

A few counts support this clonotype. The V gene is TRBV28, the J gene TRBJ2-7, with 8 bases lining up with TRBD1. This CDR3 region has 16 residues. The J segment lost 0 bases and the V segment lost 2 bases, leaving 6 bases of the junction unmatched. The germline V gene has CDR1 MDHEN and CDR2 SYDVKM. In DNA, the CDR3 is TGTGCCAGCAGTTTAGGGACAGGCCCAAGCTCCTACGAGCAGTACTTC. Its translation is CASSLGTGPSSYEQYF.

The chain links TRBV27 to TRBJ1-1; the D is unclear. The CDR3 loop spans 14 amino acids. The germline gives CDR1 MNHEY, CDR2 SMNVEV (reference sequence). V lost 4 bases, J lost 1 base, and 10 bases lay in between. The CDR3 here is CASSSRLKNTEAFF. The CDR3 DNA is TGTGCCAGCAGTTCGCGACTAAAGAACACTGAAGCTTTCTTT.

This clonotype was recorded many times. The chain links TRBV3-1 to TRBJ2-1; TRBD1 aligns across 9 bases. V gave up 3 bases and J gave up 7 bases; unmatched junction bases: 7. CDR1 and CDR2 from the germline V gene are LGHDT and YNNKEL (reference sequence). The length of the CDR3 is 15 residues. CDR3 bases: TGTGCCAGCAGCCAGAGGGGACAGGGAGGGAATGAGCAGTTCTTC. It codes for CASSQRGQGGNEQFF.

This clonotype has at least ten counts. This chain joins TRBV7-2 and TRBJ2-7; D is perhaps TRBD1 or TRBD2 (6 bases each). Trimming took off 0 bases at V and 0 bases at J, with 12 bases between the two ends. The germline V gene encodes CDR1 SGHTA and CDR2 FQGNSA. The CDR3 length is 16 residues. CDR3 DNA: TGTGCCAGCAGCTTAGCGTGGGGGGCGAGCTCCTACGAGCAGTACTTC. Residues: CASSLAWGASSYEQYF.

The rearrangement joins TRBV24-1 to TRBJ2-1; 9 nucleotides match TRBD2. The CDR3 spans 16 residues. V shed 2 bases, J shed 8 bases, and the junction held 9 bases outside the gene matches. CDR1 and CDR2 from the germline V gene are KGHDR and SFDVKD. The CDR3 bases are TGTGCCACCAGTGATTCCAGACTAGCGGTCGGGGATGAGCAGTTCTTC. The encoded protein is CATSDSRLAVGDEQFF.

This clonotype has a handful of counts. This chain joins TRBV29-1 and TRBJ2-4, with D perhaps TRBD2 (6 bases). Germline V gene sequence: CDR1 SQVTM, CDR2 ANQGSEA. V lost 3 bases, J lost 7 bases, and 10 bases lay in between. This CDR3 contains 12 residues. In DNA form, the CDR3 reads TGCAGCGTTGAGGGGGGTCGGAACATTCAGTACTTC. Translation gives CSVEGGRNIQYF. Complete variable domain (other parts from reference TRBV29-1 and TRBJ2-4): SAVISQKPSRDICQRGTSLTIQCQVDSQVTMMFWYRQQPGQSLTLIATANQGSEATYESGFVIDKFPISRPNLTFSTLTVSNMSPEDSSIYLCSVEGGRNIQYFGAGTRLSVL.

This clonotype has a handful of counts. The chain joins TRBV12-5 to TRBJ2-2; a possible D gene is TRBD2 (6 bases). Trimming pared 10 bases from V and 5 bases from J, leaving 14 bases between. Per the germline V gene, CDR1 is LGHNT and CDR2 is FRNRAP. The CDR3 spans 13 residues. CDR3 in amino acids: CATAGLETGELFF. The CDR3 nucleotides read TGTGCTACGGCGGGGCTAGAAACCGGGGAGCTGTTTTTT.

This clonotype came up a few times. The gene calls are TRBV6-4 and TRBJ1-6, with D maybe TRBD1 (5 bases). Trimming took off 7 bases at V and 5 bases at J, with 15 bases between the two ends. There are 15 residues in the CDR3. The germline V gene has CDR1 MRHNA and CDR2 SNTAGT. CDR3 bases: TGTGCCAGCAAGATAGGGGACGGTAATAATTCACCCCTCCACTTT. Translating it yields CASKIGDGNNSPLHF.

In its sample, this clonotype was seen a few times. This chain uses TRBV27 with TRBJ2-5; 7 bases are shared with TRBD2. The germline CDR1 and CDR2 sequences are MNHEY and SMNVEV (reference sequence). Losses at the gene ends were 9 bases for V and 1 base for J; bases not matched to a gene: 11. The CDR3 runs to 15 residues. CDR3 sequence (DNA): TGTGCCAGTAGGGCCGGGGACTACCTCCAAGAGACCCAGTACTTC. It yields the protein CASRAGDYLQETQYF.

This chain uses TRBV3-1 with TRBJ2-7; TRBD1 matches 11 bases. CDR1 and CDR2 from the germline V gene are LGHDT and YNNKEL (reference sequence). J lost 3 bases, V lost 4 bases, and 8 bases had no gene match. The CDR3 loop spans 16 amino acids. Here the CDR3 DNA reads TGTGCCAGCAGCCTCGGACAGGGGGCTAATATCTACGAGCAGTACTTC. Translating it yields CASSLGQGANIYEQYF.

V usage is TRBV12-3 or TRBV12-4 and J usage is TRBJ2-3; D possibly uses TRBD1 or TRBD2 (5 bases each). The CDR3 has 13 residues. Trimming cost V 6 bases and J 3 bases, with 10 bases left between them. The CDR3 sequence: CASSPGTTDTQYF. The CDR3, as DNA: TGTGCCAGCAGCCCAGGGACGACAGATACGCAGTATTTT.

This clonotype appeared a few times. CDR3 nucleotide sequence: TGCAGCGTTGGCTCCTACAATGAGCAGTTCTTC. It is translated as CSVGSYNEQFF. V and J are TRBV29-1 and TRBJ2-1; D is ambiguous. Germline CDR1 and CDR2: SQVTM and ANQGSEA. This CDR3 spans 11 amino acids. V lost 4 bases and J 0 bases, leaving 1 base between the germline ends.

This clonotype was detected only a few times. The chain uses TRBV12-3 or TRBV12-4 and TRBJ1-5; D may be TRBD1 (6 bases). The CDR3 spans 15 residues. The germline V and J ends were trimmed by 5 bases and 4 bases, with 15 bases remaining between them. The CDR3 spells CASSLATGYNQPQHF. CDR3 DNA sequence: TGTGCCAGCAGTCTCGCCACAGGGTATAATCAGCCCCAGCATTTT.

This clonotype was observed many times. J is TRBJ2-1 and V is TRBV3-1; 7 nucleotides align to TRBD2. The germline V gene has CDR1 LGHDT and CDR2 YNNKEL (reference sequence). Trimming took 2 bases from V and 4 from J; bases not matched to a gene: 8. The CDR3 runs to 16 residues. CDR3 coding DNA: TGTGCCAGCAGCCAACGCAGCAGCGGGGTTTACAATGAGCAGTTCTTC. Amino acids: CASSQRSSGVYNEQFF.

This clonotype was seen a few times. This chain links TRBV6-6 with TRBJ1-2, with D possibly matching TRBD1 (5 bases). CDR3 length equals 17 residues. Looked up from germline, CDR1 is MNHNY and CDR2 is SVGAGI (reference sequence). Trimming took 2 bases from V and 5 from J, leaving 21 bases between them. DNA for the CDR3: TGTGCCAGCAGTTACACGGGGCCTCAAGCTCGCCTTTATGGCTACACCTTC. As protein: CASSYTGPQARLYGYTF.

This clonotype was seen many times. This chain joins TRBV29-1 and TRBJ2-3, with TRBD2 matching over 10 bases. Germline V gene lookup returns CDR1 SQVTM and CDR2 ANQGSEA. This CDR3 spans 14 amino acids. J lost 3 bases, V lost 3 bases, and 3 bases had no gene match. CDR3 in DNA: TGCAGCGTTGATACTAGCGGGATAACAGATACGCAGTATTTT. It yields the protein CSVDTSGITDTQYF.

There are a few counts of this clonotype. The junction shows a germline mismatch at one end, possibly a read error. The chain uses TRBV24-1 and TRBJ2-7; D is possibly TRBD2 (6 bases). CDR3 length: 15 residues. Germline assignment: CDR1 KGHDR and CDR2 SFDVKD. CDR3 residues: CATSDSLGGFYGQYF. CDR3 in DNA: TGTGCCACCAGTGATTCGCTCGGGGGATTCTACGGGCAGTACTTC.

This clonotype was picked up a small number of times. The chain carries TRBV5-6 and TRBJ2-2; D ambiguous. This CDR3 is 15 amino acids long. CDR1 is SGHDT and CDR2 is YYEEEE in the germline V gene. Trimming cost V 0 bases and J 0 bases, with 6 bases left between them. The CDR3 DNA reads as TGTGCCAGCAGCTTGGGTCTCACGAACACCGGGGAGCTGTTTTTT. The encoded protein is CASSLGLTNTGELFF.